This TCR beta chain stems from a study of cytomegalovirus exposure and HLA in healthy donors. Study-level findings and limits: Later on, an analysis tied some 17,000 TCR beta sequences to HLA alleles at 0.05 false discovery rate. One later analysis reportedly identified an Asian-associated ancestry cluster that showed fewer N-insertions than the approximately 700-donor mean. A list of 150 or so TCR beta chains associated with cytomegalovirus was given. Most TCR sequences showed up rarely, but some public TCRs showed up in many donors.

As for this clone: Its antigen is still unknown.

This CDR3 has 15 residues. With 3 bases clipped from V and 7 bases from J, the junction kept 7 bases outside the gene matches. Germline loops: CDR1 MDHEN, CDR2 SYDVKM. The PCR ran on 60 Vbeta and 13 Jbeta primers. Data came from immunoSEQ multiplex PCR; TCRdb stores just in-frame clones and leaves some out. The sample lists about 50,000 clones, around 70% seen once, with more than 9% in the top ten. The V call is TRBV28, the J call TRBJ1-4, with 8 bases aligning to TRBD1. This clonotype was obtained from a woman in her 50s in good health and CMV-seronegative. Sequenced sample: PBMCs. The CDR3 region has the DNA TGTGCCAGCAGTTTGGCGGGGCAGGGGGCTGAAAAACTGTTTTTT. As protein: CASSLAGQGAEKLFF.